This T cell receptor beta chain was identified during a study of blood T cell repertoires in COVID-19. Overall study context: The United States, Italy and Spain provided the acute and convalescent COVID-19 samples.

Only in-frame clones appear in the TCRdb table, and some are missing; sequencing was by immunoSEQ multiplex PCR. The profile shows some 450,000 clones, about 87% of them singletons. The CDR3 sequence is 15 residues long. Germline loops: CDR1 LGHNT, CDR2 FRNRAP. Trimming took 2 bases from V and 5 from J; bases not matched to a gene: 6. This clonotype was obtained from a woman aged 50 to 60 with COVID-19, enrolled during active disease. The chain joins TRBV12-5 to TRBJ2-1; 7 nucleotides align to TRBD1. Sequenced: peripheral blood. The CDR3 loop is CASGLRQGYHNEQFF. The DNA of the CDR3 is TGTGCTAGTGGTTTGCGACAGGGATACCACAATGAGCAGTTCTTC.